This TCR beta chain is drawn from a study of shared clonotypes between healthy human individuals. As for the study in general: A few men and two women, aged 18 to 49, were donors. Notes on the study in general: Non-shared clonotypes had lower generation probabilities than those shared by all four donors. Generally, estimated richness proved larger in naive subsets than it did in memory subsets.

The germline V gene has CDR1 SGHKS and CDR2 YYEKEE (reference sequence). Trimming took 0 bases from V and 5 from J; bases not matched to a gene: 11. The CDR3 is made up of 16 amino acids. About this clone itself: The antigen is not known.

Method: immunoSEQ multiplex PCR; TCRdb's copy keeps in-frame clones and lacks some. This sample has 1,400,000 or so clones, with 97% to 99% found just once. Only Caucasian adults living in Nashville, Tennessee made up the donor group. This clonotype was obtained from a man aged 25 to 40 in good health. Specimen: naive CD4+ T cells sorted from blood. The subset was: CD45RA+ positively selected. V gene TRBV5-5 combines with J gene TRBJ2-7; TRBD2 agrees at 7 bases. The CDR3, as DNA: TGTGCCAGCAGCTTGGTAGGGCGGGAGCCGGCCGACGAGCAGTACTTC. Amino acid sequence: CASSLVGREPADEQYF.